This T cell receptor beta chain was observed in a study of T cell changes during pregnancy in multiple sclerosis. Generated by immunoSEQ multiplex PCR, the TCRdb table keeps only in-frame clones and is missing some. The table includes approximately 44,000 clones, about 91% detected once. This CDR3 comprises 13 residues. The ends were cut back, 0 bases at V and 7 bases at J, with 8 bases in the middle. Germline V lookup: CDR1 SGHKS, CDR2 YYEKEE (reference sequence). V gene TRBV5-5 combines with J gene TRBJ2-1; maybe TRBD1 (5 bases). The sequence derives from a female donor in good health, enrolled as a control in a pregnancy study. Source: CD4+ T cells from peripheral blood mononuclear cells, taken in the second trimester of pregnancy. CDR3 residues: CASSLVTGNEQFF. CDR3 DNA sequence: TGTGCCAGCAGCTTGGTAACAGGTAATGAGCAGTTCTTC.